This TCR beta chain was recorded in a study of patients and donors after allogeneic stem cell transplantation. The CDR3 totals 13 residues. V lost 6 bases and J lost 4; bases outside the gene matches: 5. TCRdb processed the RT-PCR reads anew with MiXCR; each CDR3 protein has one entry. The sample contains about 200,000 distinct CDR3 sequences, around 40% of which appear only once. Sequenced sample: blood, either unsorted or a sorted T cell fraction (not recorded which). The chain uses TRBV12-3 or TRBV12-4 and TRBJ2-5, with 7 bases aligning to TRBD1. This receptor was taken from a human donor who was either an allogeneic HSCT recipient or a stem cell or donor lymphocyte infusion donor (not recorded which). It is not recorded whose cells these are; they may come from a transplant donor. The CDR3 coding sequence is TGTGCCAGCAGCCCCCGGGACAGAGAGACCCAGTACTTC. Its protein product is CASSPRDRETQYF.